The T cell receptor (beta chain) described here comes from a study of cytomegalovirus exposure and HLA in healthy donors (dated by TCRdb to about 2017). Notes on the research overall: An earlier analysis of several hundred of the donors reported roughly 300 Gb of sequence data and 117 million unique TCR beta sequences obtained from about 179 million T cells. Roughly 300 gigabases of sequencing data and 70 million to 100 million unique TCR sequences were included in an early release covering 500 to 750 HLA-typed donors. Of the 300 to 450 genotyped donors, 65% to 90% fell in the genetic ancestry cluster associated with self-reported Caucasian donors. The study aimed to test whether signatures of past pathogen exposure could be identified by cataloging public T cell receptors. Using immunosequencing, the study profiled T cell repertoires from 666 subjects and related those repertoires to cytomegalovirus serostatus. In addition to the first cohort of several hundred subjects, a separate validation cohort of 120 different subjects was used. To predict cytomegalovirus infection status, the study brought together high-throughput TCR immunosequencing, statistical association of individual TCRs with disease status, and machine learning. A later analysis re-analyzed previously published TCR beta repertoires from approximately 670 donors and added high-resolution HLA genotyping to study TCR occurrence patterns. Rather than using new phenotypic data, the later analysis identified candidate immune exposures from TCR beta sequences and from how often those sequences occurred across donors. An earlier analysis of about 620 of the donors applied high-throughput TCR beta sequencing to assess whether each TCR beta V gene segment acted as functional or pseudogenic. Donor age, sex, ethnicity and CMV serostatus were compiled alongside the repertoire data. A later genetic analysis took genome-wide SNP genotypes for about 65% of the 666 donors and used that subset as a discovery cohort. Every repertoire in the discovery cohort had been generated on one and the same sequencing platform. HLA typing covered class I and class II loci at four-digit resolution. Typing coverage varied by locus: about 620-630 donors for A, B, C, DRB1 and DQB1; more than 500 for DQA1; around 570 for DPA1; around 490 for DPB1. Five DR-DQ haplotypes were treated as single units for association and clustering because of strong linkage in the cohort. Among about 390 genotyped donors of the cohort, an average of about 240,000 unique TCR beta nucleotide sequences were sequenced per donor, about a sixth of them non-productive.

In total, fewer than 750 healthy bone marrow donors made up the cohort. At the time of sampling, all cohort members were nominally healthy, though unrecorded immune exposures were likely present. The donor was CMV seronegative and belonged to the group of approximately 320 seronegative cohort members. Each donor provided a peripheral blood sample, and peripheral blood mononuclear cells were used for TCR beta sequencing. The Qiagen DNeasy Blood Extraction Kit was used to extract genomic DNA from the blood cell samples. General study outcomes and caveats: Only TCR beta chains were sequenced in this cohort, and the absence of alpha or paired-chain data limited detectable features. A cluster of highly shared sequence variants was judged likely to be a technical artifact of the sequencing pipeline. Presence/absence analyses assumed roughly uniform sequencing depth across donors, an assumption that may not hold. According to a later analysis, parvovirus B19, influenza, CMV and Epstein-Barr virus appeared linked to several top co-occurrence clusters. Some IMGT-functional V segments, including TRBV6-2 and TRBV6-3, could not be distinguished by the 87-base-pair reads and were therefore excluded. In vitro tests confirmed that three of the cytomegalovirus-associated TCR beta chains recognize cytomegalovirus antigens. Because counts were too low, about 18 rarely observed V segments, including chromosome 9 orphons, were excluded from the earlier analysis of 587 of the donors. V-gene and J-gene trimming of TCR beta chains was associated with a missense DCLRE1C variant in a later genetic analysis, and the association was replicated in an independent cohort. Strong co-occurrence of HLA alleles, especially DR and DQ, made assigning TCR associations to individual alleles difficult. The only immune exposure information available for the cohort was CMV serostatus. An earlier analysis of roughly 570 of the donors showed that most TCR beta V segments appeared in productive rearrangements either about 87% or about 30% of the time, which broadly matched IMGT annotations. According to a later analysis, most CMV-associated TCR beta chains appeared to be HLA-restricted, and the HLA associations seemed to be driven largely by CMV exposure. The study gave a list of about 160 TCR beta chains associated with cytomegalovirus. A further reported finding was that TCR beta sequences accurately predicted the HLA-A and HLA-B alleles for most subjects in the first cohort. In a later analysis, HLA-associated TCR beta chains were found to be more clonally expanded and to have lower generation probabilities than equally common non-associated chains. The classifier was reported to diagnose cytomegalovirus status with high specificity and sensitivity in both the original cohort and the validation cohort. The authors suggested that the approach could potentially be generalized to other disease states and immunological phenotypes. Because HLA typing was missing for some donors at each locus, association tests included only the typed subset. Across donors, most TCR sequences were observed very rarely, whereas some public TCRs were present in many individuals. At a false discovery rate of 0.05, a later analysis linked under 20,000 TCR beta sequences to specific HLA alleles. Correlated functional status among segregating V segments might reflect linkage disequilibrium, but an unknown experimental factor could not be ruled out. According to a later genetic analysis, donors in an Asian-associated ancestry cluster had fewer N-insertions in productive TCRs than the roughly 700-donor mean. In a later analysis, TCR association rates were found to vary across HLA loci, with the most associated TCRs seen for DRB1 alleles and the fewest for HLA-C alleles.

Library creation used the immunoSEQ multiplex PCR assay. For the multiplex PCR, a mixture combining 60 forward primers for TCR Vbeta segments and 13 reverse primers for TCR Jbeta segments was used. Amplification of the CDR3 region of rearranged TCR beta genes was performed with a multiplex PCR assay on genomic DNA. The Illumina HiSeq System was used to sequence the amplified TCR beta libraries as 87-base-pair reads. The study's processing was this. A later analysis counted tens of millions of unique TCR beta chains across the 550 to 700 repertoires, and roughly 9.9 million of these chains were shared by at least two donors. To remove PCR and sequencing errors, raw reads were error-corrected and collapsed into unique sequences using a nearest-neighbor algorithm that merged closely related sequences. Alignment of CDR3 sequences to IMGT reference sequences was used to assign V, D and J gene segments. For a sequence to be retained, a match of at least six nucleotides to both a V gene segment and a J gene segment was required. A rearrangement was called productive if the CDR3 had no stop codons and remained in frame with V and J, and every other rearrangement was called non-productive. CDR3 was defined according to IMGT convention as the region running from the second conserved V-encoded cysteine to the conserved J-encoded phenylalanine. Sequences without an unambiguous match to a single V gene segment were excluded from the earlier analysis of about 630 of the donors. In an earlier analysis of several hundred of the donors, V segments were called functional above 56.7% productive rearrangements and were called segregating when the between-donor standard deviation exceeded 5%. A statistical classification framework was built to diagnose cytomegalovirus status from the catalog of TCR beta chain sequences. In a later analysis, V and J genes were assigned by comparing TCR nucleotide sequences against IMGT/GENE-DB human TR gene sequences. Using the TCRdist pipeline, a later analysis assigned CDR3 sequences along with most-parsimonious VDJ recombination scenarios. A later analysis defined each TCR beta chain by its CDR3 amino acid sequence plus V-gene family, and excluded reads lacking a unique V-gene family. In a later analysis, fewer than 650 highly shared, low-generation-probability nucleotide sequences were removed to address suspected cross-contamination and a sequencing artifact. In a later analysis, a clonal expansion index was calculated for each public chain from normalized within-repertoire ranks of inferred template counts. In a later analysis, generation probabilities were computed with a VDJ recombination model fitted to out-of-frame rearrangements, and the resulting probabilities were checked against IGoR. A later analysis scored TCR-TCR, TCR-HLA and TCR-CMV co-occurrence with hypergeometric tests, applying a repertoire-size bias correction to TCR pairs. False discovery rates were estimated in a later analysis by permuting HLA or CMV assignments 20 times. A later analysis grouped co-occurring TCRs with DBSCAN, adding TCRdist sequence similarity when clustering within HLA-allele-positive subsets. Repertoires with fewer than 30,000 or more than 120,000 public chains, plus five repertoires with anomalous nucleotide sharing, were excluded from co-occurrence clustering. In TCRdb, the immuneACCESS table is reduced to in-frame sequences with V and J assigned. These tables do not hold every clone; where another copy was compared, an unresolved V gene accounts for under half, and the others remain unexplained. V and J calls and clone size follow that table, whereas D and trimming were derived from the DNA. This sample gives some 130,000 clones in total; 76% of them show up just once. The ten largest make up 2.5% to 3.5% of the sample.

On this clone: This receptor's antigen is unknown. Base qualities are not provided; no much larger clone lies one nucleotide away.

Germline trimming: 0 bases from V, 2 bases from J; junction bases outside gene matches: 4. From a lookup of the germline V gene, CDR1 and CDR2 are MNHEY and SVGAGI. Including cysteine and phenylalanine, the CDR3 has 16 amino acids. Just the 48-base CDR3 DNA is kept, in frame starting at base 1. Recombination connected TRBV6-5 to TRBJ2-3; TRBD1 fits 8 bases in the junction. The receptor was derived from a man in his forties in good health and CMV-seronegative. Material for sequencing was PBMCs. In nucleotide form, the sequence is TGTGCCAGCAGTTACTCGAGGACAGGGCTCACAGATACGCAGTATTTT. This gives the protein CASSYSRTGLTDTQYF.